The clone carrying this TCR beta chain was counted a single time. Its antigen is not known. The TCR beta CDR3 regions underwent amplification using RNA transcripts as the source. HTBI primers were used for first-round RT-PCR of the TCR CDR3. TCRdb reanalysed the multiplex PCR reads using MiXCR and keeps one entry per CDR3 protein. The sample comprises hundreds of thousands of distinct CDR3 sequences, 20% of which are singletons, and around a third rests with the top ten. Germline loops: CDR1 SGHAT, CDR2 FQNNGV. Trimming cost V 5 bases and J 3 bases, with 20 bases left between them. The CDR3 is made up of 16 amino acids. This specimen comes from a study of T cells in Graves' hyperthyroidism and ophthalmopathy. About the study: Peripheral blood collection took place at initial diagnosis, before any treatment. Whole-study findings and limits: Most thyroid clonotypes expanded above 0.001 were also detected in blood.

Individuals with ophthalmopathy presented a Clinical Activity Score of at least 3, a NOSPECS grade of at least 4 and a duration under 3 months. The V and J genes are TRBV11-2 and TRBJ2-7; maybe TRBD1 (6 bases). The material sequenced was blood. The TCR comes from a man aged 25 to 40 with Graves' ophthalmopathy. DNA for the CDR3: TGTGCCAGCAGCCCCCTATCCGCAGGGGAGAGCTACGAGCAGTACTTC. Its translation: CASSPLSAGESYEQYF.